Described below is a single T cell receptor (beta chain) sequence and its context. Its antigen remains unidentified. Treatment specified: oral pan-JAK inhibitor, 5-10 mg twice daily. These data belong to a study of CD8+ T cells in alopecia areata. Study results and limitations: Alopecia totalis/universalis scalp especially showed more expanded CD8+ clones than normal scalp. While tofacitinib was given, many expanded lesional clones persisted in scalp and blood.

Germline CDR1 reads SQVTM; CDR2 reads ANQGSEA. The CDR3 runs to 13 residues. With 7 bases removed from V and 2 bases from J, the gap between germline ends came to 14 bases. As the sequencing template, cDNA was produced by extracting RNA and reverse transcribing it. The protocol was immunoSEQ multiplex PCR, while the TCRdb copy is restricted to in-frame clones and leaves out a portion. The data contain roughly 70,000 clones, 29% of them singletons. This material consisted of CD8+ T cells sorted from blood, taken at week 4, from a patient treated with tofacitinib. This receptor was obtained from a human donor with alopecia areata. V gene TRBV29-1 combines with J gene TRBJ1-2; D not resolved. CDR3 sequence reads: CSGTVRDNYGYTF. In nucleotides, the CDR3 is TGCAGCGGTACAGTTCGTGACAACTATGGCTACACCTTC.